Following are 17 T cell receptor beta chains from one sample sequenced in a study of low-dose radiotherapy and immunotherapy resistance in tumors. TRAV- and TRBV-specific primers were used for first-strand cDNA, which covered alpha and beta chains. The authors amplified TCRs for about 20 PCR cycles with a constant-region primer and a V-primer adapter. TCRdb reprocessed the reads via MiXCR and lists one record per CDR3 protein. The table has some 10,000 distinct CDR3 sequences, about 41% seen once; the top ten hold about 5.4%. These TCRs come from a human donor with advanced metastatic prostate, ovarian, gallbladder or colorectal cancer (not recorded which). This table probably holds off-target reads from a library built for another chain.

V gene TRBV5-8 combines with J gene TRBJ2-1, with 12 bases identical to TRBD2. Germline trimming cut 2 bases from V and 10 bases from J; bases unmatched to any gene: 7. The CDR3 spans 15 residues. CDR1 is SGHTS, CDR2 YDEGEE, per germline. CDR3 protein: CASSLASGGVREQFF. CDR3 in DNA: TGTGCCAGCAGCTTAGCTAGCGGGGGGGTTCGAGAGCAGTTCTTC.

The chain combines TRBV4-1 with TRBJ2-2; D gene unclear. V gave up 1 base and J gave up 1 base, with 7 bases separating them. Per the germline V gene, CDR1 is MGHRA and CDR2 is YSYEKL. The CDR3 consists of 15 residues. The CDR3 DNA follows: TGCGCCAGCAGCCAAGTGTCACAGAACACCGGGGAGCTGTTTTTT. Amino acid sequence: CASSQVSQNTGELFF.

V usage is TRBV7-2 and J usage is TRBJ2-1; maybe TRBD1 (5 bases). There are 14 residues in the CDR3. Trimming removed 5 bases from V and 5 bases from J, with 13 bases in between. The germline V gene encodes CDR1 SGHTA and CDR2 FQGNSA. CDR3: CASSPAARDNEQFF. The DNA of the CDR3 is TGTGCCAGCAGCCCGGCGGCCAGGGACAATGAGCAGTTCTTC.

Here the CDR3 reads CASSISGADTQYF. Written as DNA, the CDR3 is TGTGCCAGCAGCATAAGCGGGGCGGATACGCAGTATTTT. This rearrangement joins TRBV5-8 to TRBJ2-3; 7 bases align to TRBD2. CDR3 length: 13 amino acids. V trimming: 4 bases; J trimming: 6 bases; junction bases outside the gene matches: 5. Germline V gene sequence: CDR1 SGHTS, CDR2 YDEGEE.

This rearrangement joins TRBV20-1 to TRBJ1-6; the D is unclear. Germline V gives CDR1 DFQATT, CDR2 SNEGSKA (reference sequence). Trimming took off 1 base at V and 6 bases at J, with 10 bases between the two ends. There are 14 residues in the CDR3. The CDR3 coding sequence is TGCAGTGCTAGAGCGGCAAGTAGTAATTCACCCCTCCACTTT. Translating it yields CSARAASSNSPLHF.

The genes are TRBV20-1 and TRBJ2-2; 7 nucleotides agree with TRBD2. The CDR3 is 14 amino acids. Trimming took 5 bases from V and 7 from J; bases not matched to a gene: 10. Germline CDR1 and CDR2: DFQATT and SNEGSKA (reference sequence). CDR3 residues: CSAPREGWDGELFF. The CDR3 DNA reads as TGCAGTGCTCCGAGGGAGGGTTGGGACGGGGAGCTGTTTTTT.

The rearrangement joins TRBV3-1 to TRBJ2-2, with 8 positions matching TRBD1. J gave up 6 bases and V 4 bases, and 7 bases lay outside the gene matches. The CDR3 has 15 amino acids. Germline CDR1 LGHDT, CDR2 YNNKEL (reference sequence). Written as DNA, the CDR3 is TGTGCCAGCAGCCGCGGACAGGGACGGGCCGGGGAGCTGTTTTTT. Translation gives CASSRGQGRAGELFF.

The chain employs TRBV10-3 and TRBJ2-2; no clear D. Germline V lookup: CDR1 ENHRY, CDR2 SYGVKD. The CDR3 totals 14 residues. The V gene lost 3 bases and the J gene lost 6 bases, with 11 bases spanning the gap. The CDR3: CAISDLADAGELFF. CDR3 nucleotides: TGTGCCATCAGTGACCTTGCTGATGCCGGGGAGCTGTTTTTT.

This clonotype was seen a handful of times. This rearrangement joins TRBV2 to TRBJ1-1, with unresolved D. The germline gives CDR1 SNHLY, CDR2 FYNNEI. Trimming cost V 4 bases and J 10 bases, with 16 bases left between them. This CDR3 is 13 amino acids long. CDR3 protein: CASSGAPETTAFF. For the CDR3, the DNA is TGTGCCAGCAGTGGGGCACCCGAAACTACAGCTTTCTTT.

The chain carries TRBV9 and TRBJ1-1; D may be TRBD1 (5 bases). Germline V lookup: CDR1 SGDLS, CDR2 YYNGEE. The CDR3 contains 15 residues. With 2 bases removed from V and 0 bases from J, the gap between germline ends came to 11 bases. CDR3 DNA: TGTGCCAGCAGCGTTGGAATAGGGGTGAACACTGAAGCTTTCTTT. Residues: CASSVGIGVNTEAFF.

This clonotype showed up just a few times. The chain links TRBV20-1 to TRBJ2-1; D perhaps matches TRBD2 (7 bases). The V gene's germline CDR1 is DFQATT and CDR2 SNEGSKA (reference sequence). Trimming cost V 1 base and J 4 bases, with 23 bases left between them. There are 18 residues in the CDR3. Written as DNA, the CDR3 is TGCAGTGCTAGAGCCCTCCTTGGTCGGGGGGCCACTTACAATGAGCAGTTCTTC. Translation gives CSARALLGRGATYNEQFF.

This clonotype occurred once. V and J are TRBV11-2 and TRBJ2-5; the D is unclear. Trimming took 0 bases from V and 5 from J, leaving 10 bases between them. The CDR3 is made up of 14 amino acids. Germline CDR1 and CDR2: SGHAT and FQNNGV. The CDR3 sequence: CASSLDLQVETQYF. CDR3 in DNA: TGTGCCAGCAGCTTAGATTTGCAGGTTGAGACCCAGTACTTC.

The chain employs TRBV19 and TRBJ1-1; D gene uncertain. Germline V gives CDR1 LNHDA, CDR2 SQIVND (reference sequence). This CDR3 comprises 12 residues. V was trimmed by 5 bases and J by 11 bases, leaving 15 bases between them. The CDR3 spells CASSATPFEAFF. The DNA of the CDR3 is TGTGCCAGTAGTGCCACCCCGTTTGAGGCTTTCTTT.

This clonotype was counted only a few times. This rearrangement joins TRBV20-1 to TRBJ2-5; D is possibly TRBD1 (6 bases). From germline, CDR1 is DFQATT and CDR2 SNEGSKA (reference sequence). V lost 6 bases and J 3 bases, leaving 11 bases between the germline ends. The CDR3 has 12 amino acids. This CDR3 reads CSANTGKETQYF. The CDR3 bases are TGCAGTGCAAACACAGGGAAAGAGACCCAGTACTTC.

This clonotype has a handful of counts. The genes are TRBV4-1 and TRBJ1-5, with 8 bases aligning to TRBD1. The CDR3 has 19 amino acids. Germline V gene data show CDR1 as MGHRA and CDR2 as YSYEKL. V dropped 3 bases and J dropped 0; count of bases not matched to a gene: 13. CDR3 bases: TGCGCCAGCAGCCAGACACAGGGGGTGATTTACGGTAGCAATCAGCCCCAGCATTTT. Translating gives CASSQTQGVIYGSNQPQHF.

Turning to this clonotype: Relative to the germline gene, one junction end is altered; a read error may explain this. J is TRBJ1-6 and V is TRBV6-5; 9 nucleotides align to TRBD1. Germline V gives CDR1 MNHEY, CDR2 SVGAGI. The CDR3 contains 17 residues. CDR3 amino acids: CASSYSTGGSYNSPLHF. DNA of the CDR3: TGTGCCAGCAGCTACTCGACAGGGGGCTCCTATAATTCACCCCTCCACTTT.

The rearrangement links TRBV5-1 to TRBJ1-1; D not certain. The CDR3 is made up of 14 amino acids. Germline V gives CDR1 SGHRS, CDR2 YFSETQ. Between the trimmed V and J ends, which lost 4 bases and 1 base, there was a span of 11 bases. CDR3 region: CASSNRSRNTEAFF. DNA of the CDR3: TGCGCCAGCAGCAATAGGAGTAGGAACACTGAAGCTTTCTTT. The whole variable domain, remainder taken from reference TRBV5-1 and TRBJ1-1, is KAGVTQTPRYLIKTRGQQVTLSCSPISGHRSVSWYQQTPGQGLQFLFEYFSETQRNKGNFPGRFSGRQFSNSRSEMNVSTLELGDSALYLCASSNRSRNTEAFFGQGTRLTVV.